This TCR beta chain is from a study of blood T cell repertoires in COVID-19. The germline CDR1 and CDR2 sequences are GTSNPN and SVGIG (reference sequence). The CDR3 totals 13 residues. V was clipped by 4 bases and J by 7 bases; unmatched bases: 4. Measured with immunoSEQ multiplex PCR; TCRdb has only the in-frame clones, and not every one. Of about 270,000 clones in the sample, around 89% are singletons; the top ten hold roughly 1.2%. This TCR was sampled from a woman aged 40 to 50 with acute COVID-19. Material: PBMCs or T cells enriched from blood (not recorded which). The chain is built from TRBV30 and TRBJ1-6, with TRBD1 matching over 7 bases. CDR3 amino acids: CAWTWDRNSPLHF. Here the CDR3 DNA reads TGTGCCTGGACCTGGGACAGAAATTCACCCCTCCACTTT. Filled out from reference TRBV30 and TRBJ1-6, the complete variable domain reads SQTIHQWPATLVQPVGSPLSLECTVEGTSNPNLYWYRQAAGRGLQLLFYSVGIGQISSEVPQNLSASRPQDRQFILSSKKLLLSDSGFYLCAWTWDRNSPLHFGNGTRLTVT.